The source of this T cell receptor (beta chain) is a study of T cell responses to AZD1222 COVID-19 vaccine (dated by TCRdb to the early 2020s). Concerning the study at large: Because spike-specific TCR depth and breadth did not differ between the two schedules, AZD1222 recipients who got a second dose at roughly 4 weeks were pooled with those who got a second dose at roughly 12 weeks. A total of roughly 240 trial participants underwent TCR sequencing, of whom around 200 received two doses of AZD1222 and about 26 received two doses of the MenACWY control vaccine. Trial participants were enrolled by age into subgroups of 18-55, 56-69 and 70-plus years, and roughly 150, 30 and 60 TCR-sequenced participants, respectively, were included in these subgroups. Beyond this particular receptor, the publication reports: CD4 TCRs associated with the vaccine covered the entire spike protein, and the dominant responses were in regions 160-218 and 743-854. Because no day 14 peak-response samples were available, the repertoires could be characterized only after the peak T cell response. Epitopes outside the regions mutated in the B.1.351 and B.1.1.7 variants were reportedly recognized by nearly half of the unique spike-specific TCRs. After two AZD1222 doses, both the breadth and the depth of spike-specific TCRs were significantly higher than at day 0 and than in MenACWY recipients. In the small 56-69-year group, the increase in depth fell short of significance, most likely because of low power. Conclusions about previously exposed vaccinees were limited because only a handful of AZD1222 recipients were SARS-CoV-2 seropositive at baseline. Participants were mostly white British, with more females than males. The authors suggested clonal diversity may have been underestimated.

CDR1 and CDR2 are read off the germline V gene (reference sequence) as LGHDT and YNNKEL. Including cysteine and phenylalanine, the CDR3 has 15 amino acids. The kept DNA is CDR3 alone, 45 bases in frame from the first base. Ends trimmed: V by 4 bases, J by 3 bases; bases unmatched to a gene: 7. As concerns this clone: Its recognized antigen is unknown. The record has no base qualities; no much larger clone is one base away.

The time point label on this specimen signifies: baseline before first vaccination. Vaccinee samples came from UK trials COV001 and COV002, including a single-blind randomized controlled phase 2/3 trial of AZD1222 (ChAdOx1 nCoV-19) in healthy adults. For TCRbeta chain sequencing, PBMC samples were collected from trial participants at day 0 and at day 28 after the second dose. The CDR3 regions of human TCRbeta chains were subjected to immunosequencing. The authors' pipeline ran thus. TCRs in the repertoires were compared against a reference library of SARS-CoV-2-specific TCRs that had been generated with the MIRA antigen-specificity platform. Breadth was defined as the fraction of unique TCRs that were SARS-CoV-2-associated, and depth was defined as the fraction of total T cells that were SARS-CoV-2-associated. Using the MIRA data, each spike-specific TCR was assigned both to the spike region to which the TCR was reactive and to a CD4 or CD8 class. Log10-transformed breadth and depth values were compared by one-way ANOVA with Sidak's multiple comparisons tests. TCRdb stores this immuneACCESS table with in-frame sequences only. Part of the clones is absent; in the studies checked, under half of the shortfall reflects unresolved V genes, and no reason is known for the rest. That table supplies the V and J calls and clone size; D and trimming were determined from the DNA. Within this sample are some 150,000 clones, with approximately 90% of them counted one time only. The ten largest clones take up about 16% of the sample.

The chain couples TRBV3-1 (or the pseudogene TRBV3-2) to TRBJ2-7; 9 central bases correspond to TRBD1. The receptor comes from an adult in good health. Sequences were derived from peripheral blood, sampled on day 0 of AZD1222 vaccination. The CDR3 loop reads CASSRPGTGIYEQYF. The nucleotide sequence is TGTGCCAGCAGCCGCCCCGGGACAGGGATCTACGAGCAGTACTTC.